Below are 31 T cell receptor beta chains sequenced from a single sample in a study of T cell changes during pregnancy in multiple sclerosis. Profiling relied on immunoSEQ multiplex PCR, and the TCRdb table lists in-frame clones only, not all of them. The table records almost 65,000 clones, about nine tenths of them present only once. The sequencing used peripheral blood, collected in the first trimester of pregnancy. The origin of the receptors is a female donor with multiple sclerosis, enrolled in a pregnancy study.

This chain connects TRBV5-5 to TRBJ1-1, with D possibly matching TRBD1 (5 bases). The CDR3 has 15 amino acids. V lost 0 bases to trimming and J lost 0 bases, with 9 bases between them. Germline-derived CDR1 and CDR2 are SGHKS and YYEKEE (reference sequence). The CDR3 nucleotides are TGTGCCAGCAGCTTGGTAAGACAGATGAACACTGAAGCTTTCTTT. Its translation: CASSLVRQMNTEAFF.

The CDR3 loop reads CASSLLSLGGREKLFF. The CDR3, as DNA: TGTGCCAGCAGTTTACTCAGTCTGGGAGGTAGGGAAAAACTGTTTTTT. The chain is built from TRBV28 and TRBJ1-4; D ambiguous. The CDR3 contains 16 residues. The germline V and J ends were trimmed by 2 bases and 8 bases, with 18 bases remaining between them. Germline assignment: CDR1 MDHEN and CDR2 SYDVKM.

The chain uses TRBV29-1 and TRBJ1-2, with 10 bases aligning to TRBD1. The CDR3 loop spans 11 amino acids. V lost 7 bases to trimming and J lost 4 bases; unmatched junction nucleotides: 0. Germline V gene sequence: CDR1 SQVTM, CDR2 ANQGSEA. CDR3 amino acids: CSGTGGYGYTF. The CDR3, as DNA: TGCAGCGGGACAGGGGGCTATGGCTACACCTTC.

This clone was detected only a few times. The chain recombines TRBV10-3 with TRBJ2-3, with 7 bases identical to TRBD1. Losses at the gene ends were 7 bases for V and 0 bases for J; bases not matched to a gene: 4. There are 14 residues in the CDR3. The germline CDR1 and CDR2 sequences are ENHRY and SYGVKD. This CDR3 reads CAIKGTDSTDTQYF. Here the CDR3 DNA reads TGTGCCATCAAAGGGACAGACAGCACAGATACGCAGTATTTT.

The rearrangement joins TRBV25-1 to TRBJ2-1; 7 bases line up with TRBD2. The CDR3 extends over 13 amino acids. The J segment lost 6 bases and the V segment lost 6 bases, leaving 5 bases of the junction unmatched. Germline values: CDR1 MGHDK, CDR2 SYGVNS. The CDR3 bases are TGTGCCAGCAGGCAGGGCGGGGGCAATGAGCAGTTCTTC. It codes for CASRQGGGNEQFF.

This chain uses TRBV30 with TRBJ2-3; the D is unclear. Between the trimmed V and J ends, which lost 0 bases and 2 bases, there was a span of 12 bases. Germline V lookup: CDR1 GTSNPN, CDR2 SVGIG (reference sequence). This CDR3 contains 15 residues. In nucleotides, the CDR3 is TGTGCCTGGAGTGTGAGGCAGTGGAACACAGATACGCAGTATTTT. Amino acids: CAWSVRQWNTDTQYF.

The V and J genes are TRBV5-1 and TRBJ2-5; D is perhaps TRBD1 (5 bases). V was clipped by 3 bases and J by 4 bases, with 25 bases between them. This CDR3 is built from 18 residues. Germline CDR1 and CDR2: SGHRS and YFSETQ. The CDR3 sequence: CASSSQGVGQIRRETQYF. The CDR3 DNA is TGCGCCAGCAGCTCCCAAGGGGTGGGCCAGATCCGAAGAGAGACCCAGTACTTC.

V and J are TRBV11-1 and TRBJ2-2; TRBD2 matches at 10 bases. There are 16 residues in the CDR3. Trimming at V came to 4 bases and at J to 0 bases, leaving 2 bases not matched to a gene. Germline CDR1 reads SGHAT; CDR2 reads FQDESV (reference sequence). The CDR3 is CASSYTSGTNTGELFF. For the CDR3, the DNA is TGTGCCAGCAGCTATACTAGCGGGACGAACACCGGGGAGCTGTTTTTT.

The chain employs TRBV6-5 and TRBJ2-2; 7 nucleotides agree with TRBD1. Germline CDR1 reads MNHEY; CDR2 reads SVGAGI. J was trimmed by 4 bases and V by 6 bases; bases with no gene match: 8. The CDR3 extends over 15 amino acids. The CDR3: CASSRRQGTTGELFF. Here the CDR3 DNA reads TGTGCCAGCAGCAGACGACAGGGAACCACCGGGGAGCTGTTTTTT.

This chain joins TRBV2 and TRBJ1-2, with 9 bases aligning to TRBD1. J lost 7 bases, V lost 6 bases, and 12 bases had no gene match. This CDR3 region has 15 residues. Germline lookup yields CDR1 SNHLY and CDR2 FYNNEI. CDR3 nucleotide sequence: TGTGCCAGCAGACGACAGGGGGAAAGGTCAGTTGGCTACACCTTC. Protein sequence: CASRRQGERSVGYTF.

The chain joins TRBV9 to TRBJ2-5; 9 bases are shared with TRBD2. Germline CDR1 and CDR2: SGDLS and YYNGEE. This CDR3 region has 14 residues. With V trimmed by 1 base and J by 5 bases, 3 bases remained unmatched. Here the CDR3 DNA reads TGTGCCAGCAGCGTATGGACTAGCGCTGAGACCCAGTACTTC. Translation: CASSVWTSAETQYF.

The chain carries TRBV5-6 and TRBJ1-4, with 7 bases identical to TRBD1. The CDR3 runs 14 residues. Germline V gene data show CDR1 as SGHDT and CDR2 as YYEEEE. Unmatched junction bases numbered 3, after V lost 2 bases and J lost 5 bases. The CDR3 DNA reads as TGTGCCAGCAGCTTCGGGACAGCGAATGAAAAACTGTTTTTT. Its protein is CASSFGTANEKLFF.

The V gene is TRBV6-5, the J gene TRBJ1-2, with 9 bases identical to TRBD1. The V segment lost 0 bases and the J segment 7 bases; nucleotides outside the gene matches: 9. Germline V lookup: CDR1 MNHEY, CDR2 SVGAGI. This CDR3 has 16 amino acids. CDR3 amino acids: CASSYSTGQGFSGYTF. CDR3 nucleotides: TGTGCCAGCAGTTACTCGACGGGACAGGGTTTTTCTGGCTACACCTTC.

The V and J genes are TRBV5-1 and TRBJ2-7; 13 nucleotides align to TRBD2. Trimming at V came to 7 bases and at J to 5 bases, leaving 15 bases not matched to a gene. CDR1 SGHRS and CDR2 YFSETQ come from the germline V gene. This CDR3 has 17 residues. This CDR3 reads CASPRSNSGLAGDEQYF. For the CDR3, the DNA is TGCGCCAGCCCGCGGTCTAATTCAGGACTAGCGGGAGACGAGCAGTACTTC.

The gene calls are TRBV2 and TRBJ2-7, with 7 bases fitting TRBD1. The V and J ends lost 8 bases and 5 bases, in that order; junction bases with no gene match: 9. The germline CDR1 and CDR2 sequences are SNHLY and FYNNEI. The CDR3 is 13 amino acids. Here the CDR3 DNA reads TGTGCCAGCCATAGACAGGGAATCAACGAGCAGTACTTC. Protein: CASHRQGINEQYF.

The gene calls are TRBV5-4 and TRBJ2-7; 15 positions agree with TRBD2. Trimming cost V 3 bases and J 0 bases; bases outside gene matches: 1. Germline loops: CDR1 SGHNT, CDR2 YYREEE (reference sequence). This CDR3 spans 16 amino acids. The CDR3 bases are TGTGCCAGCAGCTCGGGACTAGCGGGGGGCTCCTACGAGCAGTACTTC. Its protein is CASSSGLAGGSYEQYF.

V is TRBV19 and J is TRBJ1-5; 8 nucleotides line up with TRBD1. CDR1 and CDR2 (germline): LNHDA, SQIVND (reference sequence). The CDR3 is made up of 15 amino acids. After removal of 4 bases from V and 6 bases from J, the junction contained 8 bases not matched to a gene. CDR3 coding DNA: TGTGCCAGTAGTAGCGACAGGGGTTTTGGTCAGCCCCAGCATTTT. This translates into CASSSDRGFGQPQHF. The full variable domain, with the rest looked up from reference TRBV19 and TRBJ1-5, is DGGITQSPKYLFRKEGQNVTLSCEQNLNHDAMYWYRQDPGQGLRLIYYSQIVNDFQKGDIAEGYSVSREKKESFPLTVTSAQKNPTAFYLCASSSDRGFGQPQHFGDGTRLSIL.

CDR3 region: CASSFEREFAYNEQFF. The CDR3 DNA reads TGCGCCAGCAGCTTTGAGCGGGAGTTCGCCTACAATGAGCAGTTCTTC. The chain links TRBV5-1 to TRBJ2-1, with 8 bases aligning to TRBD2. The V and J ends lost 2 bases and 2 bases, in that order; junction bases with no gene match: 6. Germline V lookup: CDR1 SGHRS, CDR2 YFSETQ. This CDR3 is built from 16 residues.

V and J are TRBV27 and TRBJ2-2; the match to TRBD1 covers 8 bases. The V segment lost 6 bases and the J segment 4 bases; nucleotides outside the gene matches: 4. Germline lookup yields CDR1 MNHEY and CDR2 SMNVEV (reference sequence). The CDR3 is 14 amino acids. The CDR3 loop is CASSATGGTGELFF. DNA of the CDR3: TGTGCCAGCAGCGCAACAGGGGGCACCGGGGAGCTGTTTTTT.

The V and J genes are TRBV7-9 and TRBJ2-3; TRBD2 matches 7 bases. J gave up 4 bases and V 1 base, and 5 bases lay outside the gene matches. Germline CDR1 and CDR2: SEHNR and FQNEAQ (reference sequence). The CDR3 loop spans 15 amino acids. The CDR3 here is CASSLVGGSADTQYF. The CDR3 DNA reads TGTGCCAGCAGCTTAGTGGGCGGGAGTGCAGATACGCAGTATTTT.

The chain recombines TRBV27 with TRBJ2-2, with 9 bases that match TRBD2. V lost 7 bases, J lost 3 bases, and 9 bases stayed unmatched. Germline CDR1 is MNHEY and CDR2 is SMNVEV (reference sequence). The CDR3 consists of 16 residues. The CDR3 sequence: CASKRGGGRDTGELFF. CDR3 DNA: TGTGCCAGCAAACGGGGGGGCGGGAGGGACACCGGGGAGCTGTTTTTT.

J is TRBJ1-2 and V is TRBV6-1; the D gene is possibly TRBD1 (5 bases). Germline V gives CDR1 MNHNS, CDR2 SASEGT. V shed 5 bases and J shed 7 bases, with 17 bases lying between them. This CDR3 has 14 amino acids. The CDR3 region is CASSQGQGLIGYTF. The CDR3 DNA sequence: TGTGCCAGCAGTCAAGGGCAGGGCCTGATTGGCTACACCTTC.

The CDR3 DNA reads as TGTGCCAGCAGCTTAGTTGGCAGTCCTAACTATGGCTACACCTTC. This codes for CASSLVGSPNYGYTF. V is TRBV11-3 and J is TRBJ1-2; D gene ambiguous. The CDR3 consists of 15 residues. Deletions cut 1 base from V and 0 bases from J, with 9 bases between. Germline V gene lookup returns CDR1 SGHNT and CDR2 YENEEA.

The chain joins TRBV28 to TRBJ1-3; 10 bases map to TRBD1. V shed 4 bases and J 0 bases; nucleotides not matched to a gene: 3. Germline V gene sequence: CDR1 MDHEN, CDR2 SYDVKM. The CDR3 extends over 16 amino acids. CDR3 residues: CASSWRTGGSGNTIYF. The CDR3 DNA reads TGTGCCAGCAGTTGGAGGACAGGGGGCTCTGGAAACACCATATATTTT. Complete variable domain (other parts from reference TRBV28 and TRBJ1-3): DVKVTQSSRYLVKRTGEKVFLECVQDMDHENMFWYRQDPGLGLRLIYFSYDVKMKEKGDIPEGYSVSREKKERFSLILESASTNQTSMYLCASSWRTGGSGNTIYFGEGSWLTVV.

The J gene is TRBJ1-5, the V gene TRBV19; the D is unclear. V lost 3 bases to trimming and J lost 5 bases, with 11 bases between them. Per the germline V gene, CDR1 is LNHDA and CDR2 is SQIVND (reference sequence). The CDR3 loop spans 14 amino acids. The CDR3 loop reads CASSMGGFDQPQHF. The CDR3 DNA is TGTGCCAGTAGTATGGGAGGGTTCGATCAGCCCCAGCATTTT.

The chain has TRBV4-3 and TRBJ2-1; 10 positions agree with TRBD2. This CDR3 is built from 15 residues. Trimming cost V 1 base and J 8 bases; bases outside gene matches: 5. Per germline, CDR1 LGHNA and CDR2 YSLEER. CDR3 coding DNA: TGCGCCAGCAGCCAAGGTGGCACTAGCGGGGATGAGCAGTTCTTC. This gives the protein CASSQGGTSGDEQFF.

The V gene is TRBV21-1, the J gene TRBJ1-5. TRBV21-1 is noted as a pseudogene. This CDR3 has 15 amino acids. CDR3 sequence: CASSKVGGQPHCKHF. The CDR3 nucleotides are TGTGCCAGCAGCAAAGTGGGGGGTCAGCCCCATTGTAAGCATTTT.

The CDR3 protein is CASSYSYPGQGFYTF. CDR3 DNA sequence: TGTGCCAGCAGTTACTCTTATCCGGGACAGGGGTTCTACACCTTC. The V and J genes are TRBV6-5 and TRBJ1-2, with 10 bases aligning to TRBD1. The trim removed 0 bases at V and 10 bases at J, leaving 8 bases unmatched. Germline lookup yields CDR1 MNHEY and CDR2 SVGAGI. The CDR3 sequence is 15 residues long.

The CDR3 protein is CASSTRDRVSYEQYF. The DNA of the CDR3 is TGTGCCAGCAGCACCCGGGACAGGGTAAGCTACGAGCAGTACTTC. This sequence joins TRBV7-8 and TRBJ2-7, with TRBD1 matching over 9 bases. V lost 5 bases to trimming and J lost 3 bases; unmatched junction nucleotides: 8. The CDR3 runs 15 residues. The germline V gene encodes CDR1 SGHVS and CDR2 FQNEAQ. Variable domain in full (rest from reference TRBV7-8 and TRBJ2-7): GAGVSQSPRYKVAKRGQDVALRCDPISGHVSLFWYQQALGQGPEFLTYFQNEAQLDKSGLPSDRFFAERPEGSVSTLKIQRTQQEDSAVYLCASSTRDRVSYEQYFGPGTRLTVT.

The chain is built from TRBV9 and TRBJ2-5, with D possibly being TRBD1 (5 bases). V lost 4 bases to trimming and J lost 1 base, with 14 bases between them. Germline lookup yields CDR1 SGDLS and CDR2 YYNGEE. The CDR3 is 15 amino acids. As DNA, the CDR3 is TGTGCCAGCAGCCCCAGACAGTTAGGCCAAGAGACCCAGTACTTC. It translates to CASSPRQLGQETQYF.

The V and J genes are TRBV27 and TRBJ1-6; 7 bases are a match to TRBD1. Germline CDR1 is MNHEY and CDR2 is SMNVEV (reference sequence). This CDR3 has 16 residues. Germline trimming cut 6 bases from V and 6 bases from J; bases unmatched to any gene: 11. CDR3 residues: CASRALRQGPNSPLHF. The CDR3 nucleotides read TGTGCCAGCAGGGCTCTAAGACAGGGCCCTAATTCACCCCTCCACTTT.